Shown below are 31 T cell receptor beta chains from a single sample sequenced in a study of cytotoxic CD8 clonotypes in ibrutinib-treated CLL. The data were produced by immunoSEQ multiplex PCR, yet TCRdb's version contains in-frame clones alone and is incomplete. Altogether some 200,000 clones are present, nearly 80% being singletons, with the ten largest covering roughly 11%. Here the sequenced sample was PBMCs, taken after 12 months of ibrutinib treatment. The source is a human donor with chronic lymphocytic leukemia.

CDR3 nucleotides: TGTGCCAGCAAGGCGGCCACAGATACGCAGTATTTT. Its protein product is CASKAATDTQYF. The rearrangement links TRBV2 to TRBJ2-3; D remains ambiguous. Per the germline V gene, CDR1 is SNHLY and CDR2 is FYNNEI. Between the trimmed V and J ends, which lost 7 bases and 2 bases, there was a span of 7 bases. This CDR3 is 12 amino acids long.

V and J are TRBV18 and TRBJ2-1; the match to TRBD2 covers 7 bases. The CDR3 runs 14 residues. V lost 2 bases and J lost 7; bases outside the gene matches: 5. Germline-derived CDR1 and CDR2 are KGHSH and LQKENI. This chain's CDR3 is CASSPGGGRNEQFF. In DNA form, the CDR3 reads TGTGCCAGCTCACCAGGGGGAGGGCGAAATGAGCAGTTCTTC.

The rearrangement uses TRBV18 and TRBJ2-1; D not resolved. CDR3 length equals 15 residues. Germline CDR1 KGHSH, CDR2 LQKENI. V lost 2 bases, J lost 4 bases, and 12 bases lay in between. The CDR3 sequence: CASSPGVADYNEQFF. DNA of the CDR3: TGTGCCAGCTCACCAGGGGTGGCAGATTACAATGAGCAGTTCTTC.

This chain connects TRBV27 to TRBJ2-7, with 7 bases matching TRBD1. With 1 base clipped from V and 3 bases from J, the junction kept 3 bases outside the gene matches. This CDR3 spans 14 amino acids. Germline CDR1 MNHEY, CDR2 SMNVEV (reference sequence). This CDR3 reads CASSLLGTVYEQYF. The CDR3 DNA is TGTGCCAGCAGTTTATTAGGGACAGTCTACGAGCAGTACTTC.

The J gene is TRBJ1-4, the V gene TRBV6-5; D remains ambiguous. The CDR3 totals 13 residues. Trimming stripped 0 bases from V and 10 bases from J, with 9 bases between. The germline V gene has CDR1 MNHEY and CDR2 SVGAGI. CDR3 nucleotides: TGTGCCAGCAGTTACTCGAATTTTGGAAAACTGTTTTTT. Protein sequence: CASSYSNFGKLFF.

This clone was recorded a few times. The rearrangement joins TRBV19 to TRBJ1-2; no clear D gene. The V and J ends lost 8 bases and 4 bases respectively, with 17 bases between them. The CDR3 has 14 amino acids. CDR1 and CDR2 from the germline V gene are LNHDA and SQIVND (reference sequence). The CDR3 DNA reads TGTGCCAGTTCTATACTCTCGGTAGGCTATGGCTACACCTTC. Protein sequence: CASSILSVGYGYTF. Full variable domain (remainder filled in from reference TRBV19 and TRBJ1-2): DGGITQSPKYLFRKEGQNVTLSCEQNLNHDAMYWYRQDPGQGLRLIYYSQIVNDFQKGDIAEGYSVSREKKESFPLTVTSAQKNPTAFYLCASSILSVGYGYTFGSGTRLTVV.

V gene TRBV9 combines with J gene TRBJ1-2; D gene uncertain. CDR3 size: 11 residues. CDR1 and CDR2 from the germline V gene are SGDLS and YYNGEE. V was pared by 3 bases and J by 5 bases, with 5 bases between. CDR3 sequence: CASSAPYGYTF. Here the CDR3 DNA reads TGTGCCAGCAGCGCGCCGTATGGCTACACCTTC.

The rearrangement joins TRBV6-4 to TRBJ1-2; 7 bases fit TRBD1. The CDR3 has 14 amino acids. V was clipped by 5 bases and J by 4 bases; unmatched bases: 7. CDR1 MRHNA and CDR2 SNTAGT come from the germline V gene. The CDR3 DNA sequence: TGTGCCAGCAGTCCCCAGGGGGGCCTCTATGGCTACACCTTC. It codes for CASSPQGGLYGYTF.

The gene calls are TRBV18 and TRBJ1-1; D uncertain. CDR3 length: 14 amino acids. V was pared by 6 bases and J by 1 base, with 12 bases between. Germline-derived CDR1 and CDR2 are KGHSH and LQKENI. The CDR3 coding sequence is TGTGCCAGCTCCCCCCAGCAGAGGAACACTGAAGCTTTCTTT. Translation: CASSPQQRNTEAFF.

The gene calls are TRBV4-1 and TRBJ2-7; 11 bases are a match to TRBD2. The J segment lost 0 bases and the V segment lost 4 bases, leaving 8 bases of the junction unmatched. The CDR3 runs to 17 residues. Germline values: CDR1 MGHRA, CDR2 YSYEKL. The CDR3 loop reads CASSLYASGGSSYEQYF. The CDR3 DNA reads TGCGCCAGCAGCCTCTACGCTAGCGGGGGGAGCTCCTACGAGCAGTACTTC.

V and J are TRBV5-1 and TRBJ2-3, with 12 positions matching TRBD2. CDR1 SGHRS and CDR2 YFSETQ come from the germline V gene. The CDR3 consists of 14 residues. V was pared by 4 bases and J by 6 bases, with 3 bases of the junction left unmatched. The CDR3 coding sequence is TGCGCCAGCAGCCCCGGGACTAGCGGGGATACGCAGTATTTT. As protein: CASSPGTSGDTQYF.

The rearrangement links TRBV13 to TRBJ1-5; perhaps TRBD1 as D (5 bases). The CDR3 spans 13 residues. V was shortened by 5 bases and J by 5 bases, with 10 bases between the two germline ends. In germline, CDR1 is PRHDT, CDR2 FYEKMQ (reference sequence). CDR3 sequence reads: CASSQGWDQPQHF. In DNA form, the CDR3 reads TGTGCCAGCAGCCAGGGTTGGGATCAGCCCCAGCATTTT.

The chain employs TRBV7-2 and TRBJ2-2; tentatively, D is TRBD1 or TRBD2 (6 bases each). The CDR3 covers 13 residues. Germline V gives CDR1 SGHTA, CDR2 FQGNSA. Trimming shortened V by 6 bases and J by 6 bases, and 11 bases separated the two germline ends. CDR3 nucleotide sequence: TGTGCCAGCAGTTTCGGGGGCCCCGGGGAGCTGTTTTTT. Translated, it gives CASSFGGPGELFF.

The chain recombines TRBV5-1 with TRBJ1-4, with 7 bases aligning to TRBD1. From germline, CDR1 is SGHRS and CDR2 YFSETQ. J lost 3 bases, V lost 5 bases, and 7 bases had no gene match. The CDR3 loop spans 15 amino acids. The CDR3, as DNA: TGCGCCAGCAGGCCACAGGGGTCCTCTAATGAAAAACTGTTTTTT. It translates to CASRPQGSSNEKLFF.

This clone was seen a single time. The genes are TRBV19 and TRBJ1-4, with 10 bases identical to TRBD1. Losses at the gene ends were 5 bases for V and 6 bases for J; bases not matched to a gene: 3. The CDR3 loop spans 14 amino acids. Germline lookup yields CDR1 LNHDA and CDR2 SQIVND (reference sequence). CDR3 sequence reads: CASSRTGGDEKLFF. DNA for the CDR3: TGTGCCAGTAGTCGGACAGGGGGTGATGAAAAACTGTTTTTT. Supplemented by reference TRBV19 and TRBJ1-4, the full variable domain reads DGGITQSPKYLFRKEGQNVTLSCEQNLNHDAMYWYRQDPGQGLRLIYYSQIVNDFQKGDIAEGYSVSREKKESFPLTVTSAQKNPTAFYLCASSRTGGDEKLFFGSGTQLSVL.

This clone occurred a few times. The CDR3, as DNA: TGTGCCAGCGGGCAGCCATTCCAAGAGACCCAGTACTTC. This codes for CASGQPFQETQYF. The chain uses TRBV2 and TRBJ2-5, with no clear D. Deletions cut 8 bases from V and 1 base from J, with 11 bases between. This CDR3 contains 13 residues. Germline CDR1 is SNHLY and CDR2 is FYNNEI. Full variable domain (missing parts from reference TRBV2 and TRBJ2-5): EPEVTQTPSHQVTQMGQEVILRCVPISNHLYFYWYRQILGQKVEFLVSFYNNEISEKSEIFDDQFSVERPDGSNFTLKIRSTKLEDSAMYFCASGQPFQETQYFGPGTRLLVL.

V and J are TRBV15 and TRBJ2-2, with D tentatively TRBD2 (5 bases). Trimming shortened V by 5 bases and J by 7 bases, and 17 bases separated the two germline ends. Germline CDR1 and CDR2: LNHNV and YYDKDF (reference sequence). The CDR3 spans 15 residues. Here the CDR3 reads CATSLLNDGVGELFF. DNA of the CDR3: TGTGCCACCAGCCTCCTGAACGACGGGGTCGGGGAGCTGTTTTTT.

The chain uses TRBV18 and TRBJ2-5; TRBD1 matches at 9 bases. Germline lookup yields CDR1 KGHSH and CDR2 LQKENI. CDR3 length: 17 residues. V shed 3 bases, J shed 5 bases, and the junction held 13 bases outside the gene matches. The CDR3 bases are TGTGCCAGCTCACCCACAAGCAACAGGGGGCGCGTGGAGACCCAGTACTTC. It translates to CASSPTSNRGRVETQYF.

The genes are TRBV5-6 and TRBJ2-2, with D possibly being TRBD2 (5 bases). The V gene lost 5 bases and the J gene lost 6 bases, with 17 bases spanning the gap. The CDR3 spans 15 residues. Germline values: CDR1 SGHDT, CDR2 YYEEEE. CDR3 region: CASSRRTVGAGELFF. DNA of the CDR3: TGTGCCAGCAGTAGACGGACGGTCGGGGCCGGGGAGCTGTTTTTT.

This chain connects TRBV6-5 to TRBJ2-7; possibly TRBD1 or TRBD2 for D (6 bases each). The CDR3 runs 15 residues. V gave up 0 bases and J gave up 3 bases, with 12 bases separating them. Germline-derived CDR1 and CDR2 are MNHEY and SVGAGI. This chain's CDR3 is CASSYSLGGRYEQYF. CDR3 DNA sequence: TGTGCCAGCAGTTACTCGCTGGGGGGCCGCTACGAGCAGTACTTC.

The rearrangement joins TRBV5-1 to TRBJ2-1; 9 nucleotides agree with TRBD1. The CDR3 contains 17 residues. Germline values: CDR1 SGHRS, CDR2 YFSETQ. V was pared by 0 bases and J by 1 base, with 5 bases of the junction left unmatched. Written as DNA, the CDR3 is TGCGCCAGCAGCTTGGAAACCGGGACAGGGTCCTACAATGAGCAGTTCTTC. Its translation: CASSLETGTGSYNEQFF.

This chain links TRBV5-1 with TRBJ1-1, with D perhaps matching TRBD1 (6 bases). The CDR3 covers 17 residues. Trimming shortened V by 2 bases and J by 3 bases, and 20 bases separated the two germline ends. Germline V lookup: CDR1 SGHRS, CDR2 YFSETQ. As DNA, the CDR3 is TGCGCCAGCAGCTTTTCGGGGGCGCTGAGGGTGGACACTGAAGCTTTCTTT. As protein: CASSFSGALRVDTEAFF. Based on the CDR3 plus reference TRBV5-1 and TRBJ1-1, the full variable domain is KAGVTQTPRYLIKTRGQQVTLSCSPISGHRSVSWYQQTPGQGLQFLFEYFSETQRNKGNFPGRFSGRQFSNSRSEMNVSTLELGDSALYLCASSFSGALRVDTEAFFGQGTRLTVV.

This chain joins TRBV14 and TRBJ1-2; tentatively, D is TRBD1 (6 bases). The CDR3 sequence is 13 residues long. In germline, CDR1 is SGHDN, CDR2 FVKESK. Trimming stripped 5 bases from V and 8 bases from J, with 15 bases between. CDR3 in amino acids: CASSAAGGLGYTF. CDR3 coding DNA: TGTGCCAGCAGCGCCGCTGGGGGGCTCGGCTACACCTTC.

The V call is TRBV14, the J call TRBJ2-3; 12 positions match TRBD1. Unmatched junction bases numbered 14, after V lost 2 bases and J lost 2 bases. The germline CDR1 and CDR2 sequences are SGHDN and FVKESK. The CDR3 spans 20 residues. CDR3 DNA sequence: TGTGCCAGCAGCCAAACTATACTCGGGACAGGGGGCATAGACACAGATACGCAGTATTTT. Its translation is CASSQTILGTGGIDTDTQYF.

The chain links TRBV7-3 to TRBJ2-1; D unclear. This CDR3 contains 13 residues. CDR1 and CDR2 from the germline V gene are SGHTA and FQGTGA. Trimming shortened V by 0 bases and J by 5 bases, and 5 bases separated the two germline ends. Here the CDR3 reads CASSLTLDNEQFF. The CDR3 region has the DNA TGTGCCAGCAGCTTAACCTTGGACAATGAGCAGTTCTTC.

This clone was observed once. This rearrangement joins TRBV18 to TRBJ1-2, with 11 bases aligning to TRBD1. Germline values: CDR1 KGHSH, CDR2 LQKENI. J gave up 0 bases and V 4 bases, and 10 bases lay outside the gene matches. This CDR3 has 18 amino acids. The CDR3 coding sequence is TGTGCCAGCTCACGAGGGACAGGGGGTGCCAATGCTAACTATGGCTACACCTTC. Residues: CASSRGTGGANANYGYTF.

This clone was seen a single time. CDR3: CATDTILAGVGRKPTAYEQYF. In nucleotides, the CDR3 is TGTGCCACCGACACCATACTAGCGGGAGTTGGTAGAAAACCCACCGCCTACGAGCAGTACTTC. V and J are TRBV28 and TRBJ2-7, with 11 positions matching TRBD2. CDR1 and CDR2 from the germline V gene are MDHEN and SYDVKM. The CDR3 has 21 amino acids. Trimming cost V 10 bases and J 2 bases; bases outside gene matches: 28.

This clone has only a few counts. The chain uses TRBV4-2 and TRBJ2-1; TRBD2 matches at 10 bases. Germline assignment: CDR1 LGHNA and CDR2 YNFKEQ. CDR3 length equals 15 residues. V trimming: 4 bases; J trimming: 8 bases; junction bases outside the gene matches: 8. The CDR3 protein is CASSPIEREGYEQFF. As DNA, the CDR3 is TGTGCCAGCAGCCCAATCGAGCGGGAGGGCTATGAGCAGTTCTTC.

This chain joins TRBV15 and TRBJ1-1; perhaps TRBD1 as D (5 bases). Germline V gene sequence: CDR1 LNHNV, CDR2 YYDKDF (reference sequence). The length of the CDR3 is 17 residues. Trimming removed 0 bases from V and 2 bases from J, with 16 bases in between. DNA for the CDR3: TGTGCCACCAGCAGAGATTGGTGGGGGGACGCTAACACTGAAGCTTTCTTT. Protein sequence: CATSRDWWGDANTEAFF.

The chain joins TRBV29-1 to TRBJ2-1; 7 positions agree with TRBD2. CDR1 and CDR2 (germline): SQVTM, ANQGSEA. The ends lost 7 bases at V and 5 bases at J; junction bases unmatched: 17. The CDR3 is 16 amino acids. CDR3 DNA sequence: TGCAGCGCCCACCCCATGATGCGGGGGATAGACAATGAGCAGTTCTTC. Translation gives CSAHPMMRGIDNEQFF.

This clone came up a few times. The V call is TRBV4-2, the J call TRBJ1-1, with D uncertain. The CDR3 spans 14 residues. Germline V gives CDR1 LGHNA, CDR2 YNFKEQ. Trimming took off 1 base at V and 6 bases at J, with 12 bases between the two ends. CDR3 sequence: CASSQVEGIAEAFF. The DNA of the CDR3 is TGTGCCAGCAGCCAAGTTGAGGGAATCGCTGAAGCTTTCTTT.